This entry concerns a single T cell receptor (beta chain). Its antigen is undetermined. The repertoire was sequenced with immunoSEQ multiplex PCR; TCRdb's copy has only in-frame clones and lacks some. This sample carries about 2,200,000 clones, about 93% of them seen once, and the ten largest clones take roughly 1.7%. The record originates from a study of shared clonotypes between healthy human individuals. At the level of the study: Aged between 18 and 49, the donors were a couple of women and three men. Overall study findings and caveats: Genetic and exposure-history diversity was limited by the small donor number. Naive subsets tended to show greater estimated richness than memory subsets. In a few donors, about 5% of naive CD4 clonotypes appeared in common.

The CDR3 totals 15 residues. Germline trimming cut 2 bases from V and 7 bases from J; bases unmatched to any gene: 6. Germline CDR1 and CDR2: SEHNR and FQNEAQ (reference sequence). The naive CD8 subset, CD45RO-negative cells positively selected for CCR7, excluded terminally differentiated effector memory CD45RA+ cells. Sequenced: naive CD8+ T cells from PBMCs. V and J are TRBV7-9 and TRBJ2-3, with 10 nucleotides matching TRBD2. This clonotype originated in a man aged 18 to 29 in good health. Some clones in this sample may be carry-over from other donors' samples. As DNA, the CDR3 is TGTGCCAGCAGCTTACACCTGGGACTAGCGAATACGCAGTATTTT. This translates into CASSLHLGLANTQYF.